This T cell receptor beta chain was recovered during a study of T cell repertoires and HLA-DP antigens. Study overall: Donors were two male and one female, aged 18-to-29 to 60-to-69.

In the case of this clone: Its matching antigen is unknown.

The table came from immunoSEQ multiplex PCR; TCRdb's copy has only in-frame clones and leaves some out. The table has about 89,000 clones, about 89% seen once. Trimming removed 3 bases from V and 9 bases from J; junction bases left unmatched: 9. Germline loops: CDR1 MGHRA, CDR2 YSYEKL. The CDR3 sequence is 16 residues long. The specimen sequenced was CD4+ T cells from PBMCs. The V and J genes are TRBV4-1 and TRBJ2-1; 12 bases match TRBD2. This receptor was obtained from a man aged 45-65 years in good health and CMV-seronegative. For the CDR3, the DNA is TGCGCCAGCAGCCAGGCCCTAGCGGGAGGGCAGTTTGAGCAGTTCTTC. It is translated as CASSQALAGGQFEQFF.